Listed below are T cell receptor beta chains from one sample, sequenced in a study of PD-L1 blockade in urothelial cancer. Method: immunoSEQ multiplex PCR; TCRdb's copy keeps in-frame clones and lacks some. The sample holds fewer than 60,000 clones; roughly 80% are singletons and the top ten take roughly 3.3%. Sequenced here: PBMCs, sampled around atezolizumab (anti-PD-L1) treatment. These receptors all come from a man between 65 and 80 years old with urothelial cancer. CDR3s include the opening cysteine and the closing phenylalanine or tryptophan. Each record gives: V gene, D gene, clone size, J gene, CDR3 protein, CDR3 DNA. D genes are given only for firm matches. Part of the rows lack a size; the others show once, few, many or a class for expanded clones.

V gene: TRBV28; D gene: TRBD1; clone size: .; J gene: TRBJ1-5; CDR3 protein: CASRETGGNQPQHF; CDR3 DNA: TGTGCCAGCAGAGAGACAGGGGGGAATCAGCCCCAGCATTTT
V gene: TRBV7-3; D gene: .; clone size: .; J gene: TRBJ2-5; CDR3 protein: CASSPPGKETQYF; CDR3 DNA: TGTGCCAGCAGCCCCCCGGGGAAAGAGACCCAGTACTTC
V gene: TRBV6-4; D gene: .; clone size: .; J gene: TRBJ2-3; CDR3 protein: CASMQGSRDTQYF; CDR3 DNA: TGTGCCAGCATGCAGGGGTCGCGAGATACGCAGTATTTT
V gene: TRBV7-2; D gene: .; clone size: .; J gene: TRBJ2-5; CDR3 protein: CASSHASSGTQYF; CDR3 DNA: TGTGCCAGCAGCCACGCGTCAAGCGGGACCCAGTACTTC
V gene: TRBV4-3; D gene: TRBD2; clone size: few; J gene: TRBJ2-2; CDR3 protein: CASSPILAGNTGELFF; CDR3 DNA: TGCGCCAGCAGCCCCATACTAGCGGGGAACACCGGGGAGCTGTTTTTT
V gene: TRBV7-2; D gene: .; clone size: .; J gene: TRBJ1-3; CDR3 protein: CASSLAANLQGNTIYF; CDR3 DNA: TGTGCCAGCAGCTTAGCGGCAAATCTCCAGGGAAACACCATATATTTT
V gene: TRBV4-1; D gene: TRBD2; clone size: .; J gene: TRBJ2-5; CDR3 protein: CASSQAETSGYRETQYF; CDR3 DNA: TGCGCCAGCAGCCAAGCTGAAACTAGCGGCTATCGAGAGACCCAGTACTTC
V gene: TRBV18; D gene: TRBD1; clone size: .; J gene: TRBJ2-1; CDR3 protein: CASSPPGQGGNEQFF; CDR3 DNA: TGTGCCAGCTCACCACCGGGACAGGGAGGAAATGAGCAGTTCTTC
V gene: TRBV19; D gene: .; clone size: .; J gene: TRBJ2-7; CDR3 protein: CASSIETGTYEQYF; CDR3 DNA: TGTGCCAGTAGTATCGAGACAGGAACCTACGAGCAGTACTTC
V gene: TRBV6-1; D gene: TRBD2; clone size: .; J gene: TRBJ2-1; CDR3 protein: CASSEAWGLAKFF; CDR3 DNA: TGTGCCAGCAGTGAAGCGTGGGGACTAGCAAAGTTCTTC
V gene: TRBV28; D gene: TRBD1; clone size: once; J gene: TRBJ2-7; CDR3 protein: CASRKGQESSYEQYF; CDR3 DNA: TGTGCCAGCAGAAAGGGACAGGAGAGCTCCTACGAGCAGTACTTC
V gene: TRBV2; D gene: .; clone size: .; J gene: TRBJ2-2; CDR3 protein: CASRLLRGELFF; CDR3 DNA: TGTGCCAGCAGACTCCTGCGGGGGGAGCTGTTTTTT
V gene: TRBV4-3; D gene: .; clone size: .; J gene: TRBJ2-2; CDR3 protein: CASSQDTAGELFF; CDR3 DNA: TGCGCCAGCAGCCAAGATACGGCCGGGGAGCTGTTTTTT
V gene: TRBV5-1; D gene: TRBD1; clone size: .; J gene: TRBJ2-2; CDR3 protein: CASSLVGTTGVPRELFF; CDR3 DNA: TGCGCCAGCAGCTTGGTCGGGACGACAGGGGTACCGAGGGAGCTGTTTTTT
V gene: TRBV4-2; D gene: TRBD2; clone size: .; J gene: TRBJ2-7; CDR3 protein: CASSQEGLAGGALEQYF; CDR3 DNA: TGTGCCAGCAGCCAAGAAGGCCTAGCGGGGGGTGCCCTCGAGCAGTACTTC
V gene: TRBV11-2; D gene: TRBD2; clone size: .; J gene: TRBJ2-1; CDR3 protein: CASSSRADSSGDEQFF; CDR3 DNA: TGTGCCAGCAGCTCGAGGGCGGACTCGAGCGGGGATGAGCAGTTCTTC
V gene: TRBV11-2; D gene: .; clone size: .; J gene: TRBJ1-5; CDR3 protein: CASSFGAGQPQHF; CDR3 DNA: TGTGCCAGCAGCTTCGGCGCAGGCCAGCCCCAGCATTTT
V gene: TRBV6-6; D gene: TRBD1; clone size: .; J gene: TRBJ2-3; CDR3 protein: CASSYSQGEAQYF; CDR3 DNA: TGTGCCAGCAGTTACTCTCAGGGGGAAGCGCAGTATTTT
V gene: TRBV6-5; D gene: TRBD1; clone size: .; J gene: TRBJ2-7; CDR3 protein: CASRKDRTYEQYF; CDR3 DNA: TGTGCCAGCAGAAAGGACAGGACCTACGAGCAGTACTTC
V gene: TRBV7-2; D gene: TRBD1; clone size: .; J gene: TRBJ2-7; CDR3 protein: CASSQGQENYEQYF; CDR3 DNA: TGTGCCAGCAGCCAGGGACAGGAGAACTACGAGCAGTACTTC
V gene: TRBV7-2; D gene: .; clone size: .; J gene: TRBJ1-2; CDR3 protein: CASSLQVNYGYTF; CDR3 DNA: TGTGCCAGCAGCTTACAGGTTAACTATGGCTACACCTTC
V gene: TRBV5-5; D gene: .; clone size: .; J gene: TRBJ2-7; CDR3 protein: CASSLTGPGYEQYF; CDR3 DNA: TGTGCCAGCAGCTTGACAGGGCCGGGCTACGAGCAGTACTTC
V gene: TRBV12-5; D gene: .; clone size: few; J gene: TRBJ1-2; CDR3 protein: CASGYTLLEGYTF; CDR3 DNA: TGTGCTAGTGGATACACCCTCCTAGAGGGCTACACCTTC
V gene: TRBV5-1; D gene: .; clone size: .; J gene: TRBJ1-2; CDR3 protein: CASSLEGVGTDGYTF; CDR3 DNA: TGCGCCAGCAGCTTGGAAGGAGTCGGTACGGATGGCTACACCTTC
V gene: TRBV4-2; D gene: TRBD1; clone size: .; J gene: TRBJ1-1; CDR3 protein: CASSQVTGGAGTEAFF; CDR3 DNA: TGTGCCAGCAGCCAAGTGACAGGGGGCGCCGGAACTGAAGCTTTCTTT
V gene: TRBV5-1; D gene: .; clone size: once; J gene: TRBJ2-7; CDR3 protein: CASSFLGFPSYEQYF; CDR3 DNA: TGCGCCAGCAGCTTTTTGGGCTTCCCCTCCTACGAGCAGTACTTC
V gene: TRBV7-2; D gene: TRBD2; clone size: .; J gene: TRBJ2-7; CDR3 protein: CASSLTSGAYEQYF; CDR3 DNA: TGTGCCAGCAGCCTGACTAGCGGGGCCTACGAGCAGTACTTC
V gene: TRBV15; D gene: .; clone size: .; J gene: TRBJ2-5; CDR3 protein: CATSRVIPLRATTETQYF; CDR3 DNA: TGTGCCACCAGCAGAGTAATTCCGTTGAGAGCGACCACAGAGACCCAGTACTTC
V gene: TRBV4-3; D gene: .; clone size: .; J gene: TRBJ1-6; CDR3 protein: CASSQTVYNSPLHF; CDR3 DNA: TGCGCCAGCAGCCAAACAGTTTATAATTCACCCCTCCACTTT
V gene: TRBV5-1; D gene: TRBD1; clone size: .; J gene: TRBJ2-3; CDR3 protein: CASRSGTGSDTQYF; CDR3 DNA: TGCGCCAGCAGGTCCGGGACAGGCTCGGATACGCAGTATTTT
V gene: TRBV11-2; D gene: .; clone size: .; J gene: TRBJ1-2; CDR3 protein: CASSPTGPADYGLTF; CDR3 DNA: TGTGCCAGCAGCCCTACCGGCCCAGCAGATTATGGGCTTACCTTC
V gene: TRBV5-4; D gene: .; clone size: .; J gene: TRBJ2-7; CDR3 protein: CASSLAGVEEQYF; CDR3 DNA: TGTGCCAGCAGCTTGGCGGGGGTGGAGGAGCAGTACTTC
V gene: TRBV5-1; D gene: TRBD1; clone size: .; J gene: TRBJ1-2; CDR3 protein: CASSSQGANYGYTF; CDR3 DNA: TGCGCCAGCAGCTCACAGGGGGCCAACTATGGCTACACCTTC
V gene: TRBV4-3; D gene: .; clone size: .; J gene: TRBJ2-6; CDR3 protein: CASSQDTGMGANVLTF; CDR3 DNA: TGCGCCAGCAGCCAAGATACAGGGATGGGGGCCAACGTCCTGACTTTC
V gene: TRBV15; D gene: .; clone size: .; J gene: TRBJ1-5; CDR3 protein: CATSVDSSNQPQHF; CDR3 DNA: TGTGCCACCAGCGTCGACAGTTCCAATCAGCCCCAGCATTTT
V gene: TRBV7-9; D gene: .; clone size: .; J gene: TRBJ1-5; CDR3 protein: CASSFSGVGQPQHF; CDR3 DNA: TGTGCCAGCAGCTTCTCAGGGGTCGGGCAGCCCCAGCATTTT
V gene: TRBV28; D gene: .; clone size: .; J gene: TRBJ1-2; CDR3 protein: CASISGGGNAYGYTF; CDR3 DNA: TGTGCCAGCATTTCGGGAGGGGGGAATGCCTATGGCTACACCTTC
V gene: TRBV7-2; D gene: .; clone size: few; J gene: TRBJ1-2; CDR3 protein: CASSSRQSPYGYTF; CDR3 DNA: TGTGCCAGCAGCTCCCGACAGTCACCCTATGGCTACACCTTC
V gene: TRBV4-3; D gene: TRBD2; clone size: .; J gene: TRBJ2-3; CDR3 protein: CASSQARGGAGADTQYF; CDR3 DNA: TGCGCCAGCAGCCAAGCGCGCGGGGGGGCCGGGGCAGATACGCAGTATTTT
V gene: TRBV2; D gene: TRBD1; clone size: few; J gene: TRBJ2-7; CDR3 protein: CASIQQGVINEQYF; CDR3 DNA: TGTGCCAGCATCCAACAGGGGGTAATCAACGAGCAGTACTTC
V gene: TRBV7-6; D gene: .; clone size: .; J gene: TRBJ2-2; CDR3 protein: CASSPSPGELFF; CDR3 DNA: TGTGCCAGCAGCCCCAGTCCCGGGGAGCTGTTTTTT
V gene: TRBV27; D gene: .; clone size: few; J gene: TRBJ1-1; CDR3 protein: CASSTPQGREAFF; CDR3 DNA: TGTGCCAGCAGTACACCTCAGGGCCGTGAAGCTTTCTTT